This T cell receptor (beta chain) was identified in a study of blood T cell repertoires in COVID-19. As for the study in general: Donors in the United States, Italy and Spain gave samples during acute or convalescent COVID-19.

This table comes from immunoSEQ multiplex PCR, and its TCRdb copy is limited to in-frame clones, with some not included. The sample lists tens of thousands of clones; about four fifths were seen once. The J segment lost 12 bases and the V segment lost 1 base, leaving 14 bases of the junction unmatched. This CDR3 comprises 15 residues. The germline V gene has CDR1 SGHTA and CDR2 FQGNSA. This chain links TRBV7-2 with TRBJ1-2; 7 bases are shared with TRBD1. Sequencing used peripheral blood. This TCR derives from a human donor in a cohort sampled during active COVID-19. The chain's CDR3 is CASSLDTGVYKGNTF. The CDR3 coding sequence is TGTGCCAGCAGCTTAGACACAGGGGTTTATAAGGGAAACACCTTC.